These 19 T cell receptor beta chains were sequenced from one sample in a study of cytomegalovirus exposure and HLA in healthy donors. Method: immunoSEQ multiplex PCR; TCRdb's copy keeps in-frame clones and lacks some. Of over 65,000 clones listed, 94% were seen once; the top ten hold approximately 2%. The sequenced sample consisted of PBMCs. These receptors were taken from a woman aged 18-29 years in good health and CMV-seropositive.

The J gene is TRBJ1-2, the V gene TRBV18; 10 bases fit TRBD1. Trimming took 3 bases from V and 1 from J; bases not matched to a gene: 8. Germline CDR1 and CDR2: KGHSH and LQKENI. This CDR3 contains 17 residues. CDR3 protein: CASSPRQGAYLNYGYTF. The CDR3 DNA reads as TGTGCCAGCTCACCCCGACAGGGGGCGTACCTTAACTATGGCTACACCTTC.

The V gene is TRBV9, the J gene TRBJ2-7; no clear D gene. V was cut by 2 bases and J by 0 bases, with 9 bases left in between. Looked up from germline, CDR1 is SGDLS and CDR2 is YYNGEE. The CDR3 length is 14 residues. The CDR3 DNA reads TGTGCCAGCAGCGTCGACTCGAACTCCTACGAGCAGTACTTC. Translation: CASSVDSNSYEQYF.

This chain joins TRBV4-3 and TRBJ2-7, with a possible D match to TRBD2 (6 bases). Germline V gene lookup returns CDR1 LGHNA and CDR2 YSLEER. V was pared by 0 bases and J by 3 bases, with 12 bases between. The CDR3 consists of 15 residues. CDR3 nucleotides: TGCGCCAGCAGCCAAGAAGCAGGGACTTACTACGAGCAGTACTTC. Protein: CASSQEAGTYYEQYF.

The rearrangement uses TRBV29-1 and TRBJ2-3, with TRBD1 matching over 9 bases. CDR3 size: 16 residues. V was pared by 3 bases and J by 2 bases, with 9 bases of the junction left unmatched. The germline V gene has CDR1 SQVTM and CDR2 ANQGSEA. CDR3 in amino acids: CSVEGGGQGPTDTQYF. The CDR3 DNA is TGCAGCGTTGAGGGGGGGGGACAGGGCCCCACAGATACGCAGTATTTT.

The V and J genes are TRBV4-1 and TRBJ2-1; 14 bases line up with TRBD2. Losses at the gene ends were 3 bases for V and 9 bases for J; bases not matched to a gene: 7. Looked up from germline, CDR1 is MGHRA and CDR2 is YSYEKL. This CDR3 contains 16 residues. The CDR3 DNA reads TGCGCCAGCAGCCAGGGGACTAGCGGGAGTATTACTGAGCAGTTCTTC. This sequence encodes CASSQGTSGSITEQFF.

This clone was observed a handful of times. The rearrangement uses TRBV23-1 and TRBJ2-3, with a tentative D call TRBD1 (7 bases). TRBV23-1 is an ORF for which the function is uncertain. The CDR3 is 15 residues long. V lost 3 bases, J lost 0 bases, and 10 bases lay in between. The CDR3 reads CASSQAGGSTDTQYF. Written as DNA, the CDR3 is TGCGCCAGCAGTCAGGCAGGGGGGAGCACAGATACGCAGTATTTT.

V gene TRBV7-2 combines with J gene TRBJ1-5, with a weak D call TRBD1 (6 bases). The germline CDR1 and CDR2 sequences are SGHTA and FQGNSA. Trimming took 4 bases from V and 4 from J, leaving 11 bases between them. The CDR3 length is 14 residues. The DNA for the CDR3 is TGTGCCAGCAGCTCCCGTACAGGGAATCAGCCCCAGCATTTT. Translated, it gives CASSSRTGNQPQHF.

The chain combines TRBV2 with TRBJ2-7; 8 positions agree with TRBD2. The CDR3 is 17 residues long. Germline V gene lookup returns CDR1 SNHLY and CDR2 FYNNEI. Trimming at V came to 2 bases and at J to 5 bases, leaving 14 bases not matched to a gene. This CDR3 is CASSESVLVAGFNEQYF. As DNA, the CDR3 is TGTGCCAGCAGTGAATCGGTGTTGGTAGCGGGATTCAACGAGCAGTACTTC.

The rearrangement joins TRBV10-2 to TRBJ1-5; D uncertain. Per germline, CDR1 WSHSY and CDR2 SAAADI. The CDR3 extends over 17 amino acids. Between the trimmed V and J ends, which lost 3 bases and 7 bases, there was a span of 22 bases. This CDR3 reads CASSDPPLWEDGQPQHF. In DNA form, the CDR3 reads TGCGCCAGCAGTGACCCACCCCTCTGGGAGGATGGACAGCCCCAGCATTTT.

The CDR3 nucleotides are TGTGCCAGCAGCTTCGCAGGTTCTAACTATGGCTACACCTTC. Translating it yields CASSFAGSNYGYTF. The V gene is TRBV7-9, the J gene TRBJ1-2; D gene ambiguous. Germline CDR1 and CDR2: SEHNR and FQNEAQ (reference sequence). The length of the CDR3 is 14 residues. V was shortened by 3 bases and J by 0 bases, with 8 bases between the two germline ends.

The chain carries TRBV30 and TRBJ2-3; 8 positions agree with TRBD2. Germline CDR1 and CDR2: GTSNPN and SVGIG (reference sequence). This CDR3 region has 13 residues. With 3 bases clipped from V and 6 bases from J, the junction kept 5 bases outside the gene matches. The CDR3 protein is CAWSGGAIDTQYF. In nucleotides, the CDR3 is TGTGCCTGGAGCGGGGGGGCGATCGATACGCAGTATTTT.

This chain connects TRBV6-1 to TRBJ1-2, with D hard to call. CDR1 is MNHNS and CDR2 is SASEGT in the germline V gene. Trimming took 3 bases from V and 8 from J, leaving 16 bases between them. There are 14 residues in the CDR3. The CDR3, as DNA: TGTGCCAGCAGTGATCCGCCGCCCGCGGGCGGCTACACCTTC. The encoded protein is CASSDPPPAGGYTF.

V is TRBV5-1 and J is TRBJ2-2, with D unresolved. The V gene's germline CDR1 is SGHRS and CDR2 YFSETQ. The CDR3 is made up of 14 amino acids. V was shortened by 0 bases and J by 2 bases, with 5 bases between the two germline ends. The CDR3 reads CASSLASNTGELFF. CDR3 nucleotide sequence: TGCGCCAGCAGCTTGGCCAGTAACACCGGGGAGCTGTTTTTT.

A remark on this clone: Within the sample, other DNA sequences also encode this same CDR3. The chain is built from TRBV5-1 and TRBJ2-6; no reliable D call. Germline lookup yields CDR1 SGHRS and CDR2 YFSETQ. This CDR3 is built from 16 residues. V shed 0 bases and J shed 2 bases, with 9 bases lying between them. The CDR3 DNA follows: TGCGCCAGCAGCTTGGCCGGCGGTGCTGGGGCCAACGTCCTGACTTTC. Protein product: CASSLAGGAGANVLTF. Drawing the rest from reference TRBV5-1 and TRBJ2-6, the complete variable domain is KAGVTQTPRYLIKTRGQQVTLSCSPISGHRSVSWYQQTPGQGLQFLFEYFSETQRNKGNFPGRFSGRQFSNSRSEMNVSTLELGDSALYLCASSLAGGAGANVLTFGAGSRLTVL.

For the CDR3, the DNA is TGTGCCAGCAGCTTAGTCGAGTCGGTCGCGACCTTC. This sequence encodes CASSLVESVATF. The gene calls are TRBV7-9 and TRBJ1-2; D not resolved. Trimming shortened V by 1 base and J by 14 bases, and 14 bases separated the two germline ends. CDR3 length equals 12 residues. The germline CDR1 and CDR2 sequences are SEHNR and FQNEAQ (reference sequence).

The genes are TRBV6-5 and TRBJ1-2, with D tentatively TRBD1 (5 bases). Germline CDR1 and CDR2: MNHEY and SVGAGI. This CDR3 has 13 residues. The germline V and J ends were trimmed by 3 bases and 6 bases, with 11 bases remaining between them. The CDR3 is CASSYSRGDGYTF. CDR3 coding DNA: TGTGCCAGCAGTTATAGCCGGGGGGATGGCTACACCTTC.

The V and J genes are TRBV4-1 and TRBJ2-1; 10 positions agree with TRBD2. CDR3 length: 15 amino acids. Germline V gene data show CDR1 as MGHRA and CDR2 as YSYEKL. With V trimmed by 4 bases and J by 5 bases, 5 bases remained unmatched. CDR3 bases: TGCGCCAGCAGCCTGACTAGCGGGCGTGACAATGAGCAGTTCTTC. This translates into CASSLTSGRDNEQFF.

The rearrangement uses TRBV7-9 and TRBJ2-7; tentatively, D is TRBD1 (5 bases). Germline V gene sequence: CDR1 SEHNR, CDR2 FQNEAQ (reference sequence). This CDR3 region has 15 residues. The germline V and J ends were trimmed by 3 bases and 2 bases, with 14 bases remaining between them. The CDR3, as DNA: TGTGCCAGCAGCTTTGGGCAGGGTGGCCCCTACGAGCAGTACTTC. Protein sequence: CASSFGQGGPYEQYF.

V and J are TRBV29-1 and TRBJ1-1, with 9 bases that match TRBD1. CDR1 and CDR2 from the germline V gene are SQVTM and ANQGSEA. The CDR3 spans 13 residues. The V segment lost 8 bases and the J segment 2 bases; nucleotides outside the gene matches: 6. The CDR3 region is CSTTGGDNTEAFF. The CDR3 nucleotides read TGCAGCACGACAGGGGGTGATAACACTGAAGCTTTCTTT. The full variable domain, with the rest looked up from reference TRBV29-1 and TRBJ1-1, is SAVISQKPSRDICQRGTSLTIQCQVDSQVTMMFWYRQQPGQSLTLIATANQGSEATYESGFVIDKFPISRPNLTFSTLTVSNMSPEDSSIYLCSTTGGDNTEAFFGQGTRLTVV.